Detailed here is one TCR beta chain. These data are taken from a study of blood T cell repertoires in COVID-19. Overall study context: PBMCs, B-cell-depleted T cells, or T cells were the source of the cDNA or gDNA that made up the material.

Recovered status in Cohort 3 required two negative PCRs, clearance, or symptom resolution. Original processing methods: Cell counts per sample came from amplifying reference gene primers. Assay used: immunoSEQ multiplex PCR; TCRdb lists only in-frame clones, some missing. The V and J calls and clone size were taken over from that table, and D and trimming were inferred from the DNA. The sample consists of around 300,000 clones, 75% to 90% of them appearing once. CDR1 is LNHDA and CDR2 is SQIVND in the germline V gene (reference sequence). Trimming took off 10 bases at V and 1 base at J, with 10 bases between the two ends. The CDR3 is made up of 12 amino acids.

The receptor's source is a young man who had recovered from COVID-19. This chain connects TRBV19 to TRBJ1-1, with D hard to call. Sequencing was carried out using PBMCs or T cells enriched from blood (not recorded which). The CDR3: CATREGNTEAFF. CDR3 nucleotide sequence: TGTGCCACGAGGGAGGGGAACACTGAAGCTTTCTTT.